The text below deals with one T cell receptor beta chain. The sample comes from a study of T cells in Graves' hyperthyroidism and ophthalmopathy. The overall study: Peripheral blood collection took place at initial diagnosis, before any treatment.

The CDR3 is 14 amino acids. Germline V gives CDR1 SNHLY, CDR2 FYNNEI. V lost 8 bases and J lost 8; bases outside the gene matches: 9. Stable hyperthyroidism: no ophthalmopathy progression over 18 months of follow-up. RNA transcripts yielded amplified TCR beta CDR3 regions. First-round RT-PCR with HTBI primers amplified the TCR CDR3 region. A single record per CDR3 protein comes from TCRdb applying MiXCR to the multiplex PCR reads. The sample holds 500,000 to 700,000 distinct CDR3 sequences, roughly 17% seen once. The chain links TRBV2 to TRBJ1-6; 7 bases map to TRBD1. This TCR came from a young woman with Graves' hyperthyroidism. The specimen sequenced was blood. This CDR3 reads CASYLQGNDSPLHF. The DNA for the CDR3 is TGTGCCAGCTACCTACAGGGGAACGATTCACCCCTCCACTTT.